This entry lists 13 T cell receptor beta chains sequenced from one sample in a study of control samples from healthy donors and cancer patients. The method was immunoSEQ multiplex PCR; TCRdb's version includes in-frame clones alone and lacks a portion of them. The profile shows 70,000 to 85,000 clones, 65% to 90% of them singletons. The source material was PBMCs. The receptors come from a man aged 55 to 70 with head and neck cancer.

This chain uses TRBV5-1 with TRBJ2-2; 9 nucleotides match TRBD2. This CDR3 contains 17 residues. Per germline, CDR1 SGHRS and CDR2 YFSETQ. V trimming: 3 bases; J trimming: 6 bases; junction bases outside the gene matches: 12. The CDR3 DNA follows: TGCGCCAGCAGCTGGACGGGACTAGCTGCCGGGGCCGGGGAGCTGTTTTTT. Translating gives CASSWTGLAAGAGELFF.

CDR3 coding DNA: TGTGCCAGCAGCTTCCGGGACAGGGATGAGCAGTTCTTC. It translates to CASSFRDRDEQFF. The V gene is TRBV9, the J gene TRBJ2-1, with 9 bases aligning to TRBD1. V was pared by 4 bases and J by 8 bases, with 4 bases of the junction left unmatched. The germline CDR1 and CDR2 sequences are SGDLS and YYNGEE. The CDR3 sequence is 13 residues long.

The chain couples TRBV5-8 to TRBJ1-5, with TRBD1 matching over 8 bases. Germline CDR1 and CDR2: SGHTS and YDEGEE. Germline trimming cut 4 bases from V and 9 bases from J; bases unmatched to any gene: 12. The CDR3 runs to 15 residues. The CDR3 reads CASSREGQGGWPQHF. The CDR3 DNA reads as TGTGCCAGCAGCCGTGAAGGACAGGGTGGGTGGCCCCAGCATTTT.

The chain joins TRBV10-3 to TRBJ1-5; no reliable D call. This CDR3 is built from 15 residues. Per germline, CDR1 ENHRY and CDR2 SYGVKD. Trimming removed 4 bases from V and 0 bases from J, with 10 bases in between. The CDR3 DNA sequence: TGTGCCATCAGTGCCGATGGAAATAGCAATCAGCCCCAGCATTTT. Its translation: CAISADGNSNQPQHF.

Written as DNA, the CDR3 is TGTGCCAGCAGCTCGCCCGGGACAGGGCTTGGAAACACCATATATTTT. Its protein product is CASSSPGTGLGNTIYF. V gene TRBV7-8 combines with J gene TRBJ1-3; 9 bases match TRBD1. This CDR3 region has 16 residues. Germline assignment: CDR1 SGHVS and CDR2 FQNEAQ. V shed 4 bases and J 3 bases; nucleotides not matched to a gene: 7.

The chain uses TRBV29-1 and TRBJ1-1, with 8 nucleotides matching TRBD1. CDR1 SQVTM and CDR2 ANQGSEA come from the germline V gene. Losses at the gene ends were 6 bases for V and 11 bases for J; bases not matched to a gene: 11. The CDR3 consists of 12 residues. The CDR3 region has the DNA TGCAGCGTCGTCCTAACAGGGGACAGGGCTTTCTTT. Translated, it gives CSVVLTGDRAFF. The complete variable domain, with remaining parts taken from reference TRBV29-1 and TRBJ1-1, reads SAVISQKPSRDICQRGTSLTIQCQVDSQVTMMFWYRQQPGQSLTLIATANQGSEATYESGFVIDKFPISRPNLTFSTLTVSNMSPEDSSIYLCSVVLTGDRAFFGQGTRLTVV.

V and J are TRBV6-6 and TRBJ1-4; D is uncertain. The CDR3 contains 11 residues. Trimming removed 6 bases from V and 8 bases from J, with 7 bases in between. Per the germline V gene, CDR1 is MNHNY and CDR2 is SVGAGI (reference sequence). CDR3 bases: TGTGCCAGCAGGGTAATGGAAAAACTGTTTTTT. This sequence encodes CASRVMEKLFF.

This clone was seen more than once but under ten times. This chain connects TRBV4-1 to TRBJ1-2; 8 bases are shared with TRBD1. Germline CDR1 MGHRA, CDR2 YSYEKL. The junction had 5 bases not matched to a gene; V was cut back by 2 bases and J by 0 bases. CDR3 length equals 16 residues. The CDR3 protein is CASSQRGTGTNYGYTF. Here the CDR3 DNA reads TGCGCCAGCAGCCAAAGGGGGACAGGAACTAACTATGGCTACACCTTC.

This chain uses TRBV10-3 with TRBJ2-3, with 11 bases that match TRBD2. Germline V gene sequence: CDR1 ENHRY, CDR2 SYGVKD. This CDR3 has 19 amino acids. After removal of 1 base from V and 1 base from J, the junction contained 10 bases not matched to a gene. The DNA of the CDR3 is TGTGCCATCAGTGAGTACCTGGCGGAGACTAGCGGGGGCACAGATACGCAGTATTTT. Amino acid sequence: CAISEYLAETSGGTDTQYF.

This sequence joins TRBV11-3 and TRBJ2-3; D is ambiguous. Germline CDR1 and CDR2: SGHNT and YENEEA. V gave up 5 bases and J gave up 6 bases, with 9 bases separating them. The CDR3 is 12 residues long. The CDR3 DNA is TGTGCCAGCAGCCCCGATGGGGATACGCAGTATTTT. Translation gives CASSPDGDTQYF.

This clone has a handful of counts. V and J are TRBV5-1 and TRBJ2-1; D might be TRBD2 (6 bases). Per germline, CDR1 SGHRS and CDR2 YFSETQ. The CDR3 spans 16 residues. Deletions cut 7 bases from V and 0 bases from J, with 17 bases between. The CDR3 region is CASGLLTPRSYNEQFF. CDR3 DNA: TGCGCCAGCGGACTACTTACCCCTCGCTCCTACAATGAGCAGTTCTTC.

This rearrangement joins TRBV2 to TRBJ1-4; tentatively, D is TRBD1 (6 bases). Germline CDR1 is SNHLY and CDR2 is FYNNEI. With 5 bases removed from V and 10 bases from J, the gap between germline ends came to 17 bases. There are 14 residues in the CDR3. CDR3 sequence reads: CASSTGSRRGKLFF. The CDR3 bases are TGTGCCAGCAGTACAGGGAGCCGGCGGGGAAAACTGTTTTTT.

V gene TRBV2 combines with J gene TRBJ2-5; no firm D call. The CDR3 totals 13 residues. Trimming pared 4 bases from V and 5 bases from J, leaving 11 bases between. The germline gives CDR1 SNHLY, CDR2 FYNNEI. CDR3 nucleotides: TGTGCCAGCAGTGTCGATGAGTGGGAGACCCAGTACTTC. Protein sequence: CASSVDEWETQYF.